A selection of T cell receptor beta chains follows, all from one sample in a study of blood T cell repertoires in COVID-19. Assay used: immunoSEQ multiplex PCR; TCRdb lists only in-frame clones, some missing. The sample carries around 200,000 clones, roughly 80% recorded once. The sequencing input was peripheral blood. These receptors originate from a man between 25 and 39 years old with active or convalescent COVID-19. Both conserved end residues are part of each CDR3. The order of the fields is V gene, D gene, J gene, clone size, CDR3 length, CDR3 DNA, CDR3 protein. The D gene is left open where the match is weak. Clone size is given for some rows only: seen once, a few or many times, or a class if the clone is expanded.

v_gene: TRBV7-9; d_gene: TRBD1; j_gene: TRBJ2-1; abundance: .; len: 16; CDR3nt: TGTGCCAGCAGCTTAGTGGGGACAGGGGCCTACAATGAGCAGTTCTTC; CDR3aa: CASSLVGTGAYNEQFF
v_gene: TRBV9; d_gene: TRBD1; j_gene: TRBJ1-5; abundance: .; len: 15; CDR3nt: TGTGCCAGCAGCGTCACAGGGGGAAGTAATCAGCCCCAGCATTTT; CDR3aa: CASSVTGGSNQPQHF
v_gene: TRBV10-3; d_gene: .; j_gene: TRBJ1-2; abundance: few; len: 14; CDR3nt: TGTGCCATCAGTGAAGGAGACAGCTACTATGGCTACACCTTC; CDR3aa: CAISEGDSYYGYTF
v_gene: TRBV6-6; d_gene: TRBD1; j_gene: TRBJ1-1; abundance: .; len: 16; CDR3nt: TGTGCCAGCAGTTACACAGGGGGCGCCGGGAACACTGAAGCTTTCTTT; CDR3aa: CASSYTGGAGNTEAFF
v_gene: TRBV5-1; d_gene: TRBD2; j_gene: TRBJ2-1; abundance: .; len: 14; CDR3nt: TGCGCCAGCAGCTTTACTAGCGGGGACAATGAGCAGTTCTTC; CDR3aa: CASSFTSGDNEQFF
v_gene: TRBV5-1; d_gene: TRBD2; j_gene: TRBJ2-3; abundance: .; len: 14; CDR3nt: TGCGCCAGCACCACGGGGGGGGGCACAGATACGCAGTATTTT; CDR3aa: CASTTGGGTDTQYF
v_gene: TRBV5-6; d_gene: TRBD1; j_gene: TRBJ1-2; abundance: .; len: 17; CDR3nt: TGTGCCAGCAGCCCTATTGCCGCAGGGGGCGAAAGCTATGGCTACACCTTC; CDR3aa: CASSPIAAGGESYGYTF
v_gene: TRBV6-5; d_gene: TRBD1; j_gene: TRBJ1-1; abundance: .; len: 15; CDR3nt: TGTGCCAGCAGTTCCCAGACAGGGTCGAACACTGAAGCTTTCTTT; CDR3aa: CASSSQTGSNTEAFF
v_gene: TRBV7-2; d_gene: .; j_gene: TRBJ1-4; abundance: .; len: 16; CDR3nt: TGTGCCAGCAGCGGCGGGTCGCTCGCAACTAATGAAAAACTGTTTTTT; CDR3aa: CASSGGSLATNEKLFF
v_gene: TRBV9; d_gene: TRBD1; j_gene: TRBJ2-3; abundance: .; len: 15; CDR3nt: TGTGCCAGCAGCTACAGGGGAGTCAGGACAGATACGCAGTATTTT; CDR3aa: CASSYRGVRTDTQYF
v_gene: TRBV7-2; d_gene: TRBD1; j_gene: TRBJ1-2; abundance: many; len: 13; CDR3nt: TGTGCCAGCAGCCAAAACCAGGGGGGCGGCTACACCTTC; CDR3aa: CASSQNQGGGYTF
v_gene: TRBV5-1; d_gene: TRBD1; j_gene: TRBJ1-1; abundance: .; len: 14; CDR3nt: TGCGCCAGCAGCGCCACGACAGGGGGAGGTGAAGCTTTCTTT; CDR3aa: CASSATTGGGEAFF
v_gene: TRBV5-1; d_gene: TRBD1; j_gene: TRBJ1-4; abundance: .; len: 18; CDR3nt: TGCGCCAGCAGCTTGGCCCGGGCAGGGGGCGCGATGATTGAAAAACTGTTTTTT; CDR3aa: CASSLARAGGAMIEKLFF
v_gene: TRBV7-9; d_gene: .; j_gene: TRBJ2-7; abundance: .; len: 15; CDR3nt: TGTGCCAGCAGCTTAGAGAGGACTAATTCCTACGAGCAGTACTTC; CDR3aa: CASSLERTNSYEQYF
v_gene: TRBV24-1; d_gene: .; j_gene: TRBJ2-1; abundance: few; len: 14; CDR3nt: TGTGCCACCAGTGACAGACTAGCCTACAATGAGCAGTTCTTC; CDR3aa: CATSDRLAYNEQFF
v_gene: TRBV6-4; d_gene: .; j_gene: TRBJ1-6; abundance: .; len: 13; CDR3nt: TGTGCCACCCTTGACGGGGAAGGTTCACCCCTCCACTTT; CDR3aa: CATLDGEGSPLHF
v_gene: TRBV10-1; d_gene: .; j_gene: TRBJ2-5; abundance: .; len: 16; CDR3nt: TGCGCCAGCAGTGAGCCGAGGGTACGGGGGGCAGAGACCCAGTACTTC; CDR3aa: CASSEPRVRGAETQYF
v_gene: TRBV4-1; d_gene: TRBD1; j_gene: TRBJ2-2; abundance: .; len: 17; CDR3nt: TGCGCCAGCAGCCAAGATTGGGGGACAGGGAACACCGGGGAGCTGTTTTTT; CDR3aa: CASSQDWGTGNTGELFF
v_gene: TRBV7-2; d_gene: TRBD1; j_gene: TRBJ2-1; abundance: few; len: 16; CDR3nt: TGTGCCAGCAGCCGTGGGACAGGGGGCTCCTACAATGAGCAGTTCTTC; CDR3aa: CASSRGTGGSYNEQFF
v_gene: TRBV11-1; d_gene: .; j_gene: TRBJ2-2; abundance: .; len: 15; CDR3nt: TGTGCCAGCAGCATCTACAGGGCGAACACCGGGGAGCTGTTTTTT; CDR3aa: CASSIYRANTGELFF
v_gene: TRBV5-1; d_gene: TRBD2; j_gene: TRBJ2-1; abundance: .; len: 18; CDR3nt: TGCGCCAGCAGCTTGGACTTCGGGGGAGGGGTCACCTACAATGAGCAGTTCTTC; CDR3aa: CASSLDFGGGVTYNEQFF
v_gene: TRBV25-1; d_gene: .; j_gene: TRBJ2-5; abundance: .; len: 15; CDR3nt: TGTGCCAGCAGCAATCTCAGGGATATCTCAGAGACCCAGTACTTC; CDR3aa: CASSNLRDISETQYF
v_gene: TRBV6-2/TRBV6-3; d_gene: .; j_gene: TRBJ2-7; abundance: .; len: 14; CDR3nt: TGTGCCAGCAGTTACGCGGGAAGGCCCTACGAGCAGTACTTC; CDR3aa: CASSYAGRPYEQYF
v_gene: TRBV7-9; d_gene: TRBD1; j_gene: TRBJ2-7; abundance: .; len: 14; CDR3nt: TGTGCCAGCAGCCCGAACAGGGGTCGGTACGAGCAGTACTTC; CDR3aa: CASSPNRGRYEQYF
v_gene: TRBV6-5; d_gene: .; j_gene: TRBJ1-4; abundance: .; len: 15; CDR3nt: TGTGCCAGCAGTTACGGGGGGGCGGTTAATGAAAAACTGTTTTTT; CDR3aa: CASSYGGAVNEKLFF
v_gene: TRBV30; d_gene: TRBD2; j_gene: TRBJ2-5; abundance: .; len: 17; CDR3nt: TGTGCCTGGGAGGGACTAGCGGGGGCCTCCTACCAAGAGACCCAGTACTTC; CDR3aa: CAWEGLAGASYQETQYF
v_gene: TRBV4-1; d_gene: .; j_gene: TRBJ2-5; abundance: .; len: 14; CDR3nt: TGCGCCAGCAGCCAGGTAGCCTCGTTGGAGACCCAGTACTTC; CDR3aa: CASSQVASLETQYF
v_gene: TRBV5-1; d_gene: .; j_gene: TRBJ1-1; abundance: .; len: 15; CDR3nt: TGCGCCAGCAGCTTGGTGGGGCCAAGGAACACTGAAGCTTTCTTT; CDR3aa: CASSLVGPRNTEAFF
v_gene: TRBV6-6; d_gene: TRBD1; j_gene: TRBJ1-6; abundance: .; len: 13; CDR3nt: TGTGCCAGCAGGAGGGACAGCAATTCACCCCTCCACTTT; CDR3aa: CASRRDSNSPLHF
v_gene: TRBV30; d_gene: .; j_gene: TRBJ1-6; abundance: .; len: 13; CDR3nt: TGTGCCTGGGACACAGCTACAGCTTCACCCCTCCACTTT; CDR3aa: CAWDTATASPLHF
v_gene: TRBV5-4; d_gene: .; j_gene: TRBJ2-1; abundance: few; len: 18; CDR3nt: TGTGCCAGCAGCCCTATAGGTAGCGGTCAAAGCTCCTACAATGAGCAGTTCTTC; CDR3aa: CASSPIGSGQSSYNEQFF
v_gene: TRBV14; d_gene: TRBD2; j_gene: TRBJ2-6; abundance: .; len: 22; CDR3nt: TGTGCCAGCAGCCCCCAAGCCGGGACTAGCGGGAGAGCCTGGGGAGGGGCCAACGTCCTGACTTTC; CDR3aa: CASSPQAGTSGRAWGGANVLTF
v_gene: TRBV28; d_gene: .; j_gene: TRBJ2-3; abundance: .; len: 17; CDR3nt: TGTGCCAGCAGACCCGGCGGGACTCCAACTCCCACAGATACGCAGTATTTT; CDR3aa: CASRPGGTPTPTDTQYF
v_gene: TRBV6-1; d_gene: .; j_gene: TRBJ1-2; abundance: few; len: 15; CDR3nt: TGTGCCAGCAGTGAAGTGGGGGGGGCAGGGTATGGCTACACCTTC; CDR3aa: CASSEVGGAGYGYTF
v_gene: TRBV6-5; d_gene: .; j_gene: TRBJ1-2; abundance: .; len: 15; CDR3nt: TGTGCCAGCACTAAACACGGGGTCCTAAACTATGGCTACACCTTC; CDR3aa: CASTKHGVLNYGYTF
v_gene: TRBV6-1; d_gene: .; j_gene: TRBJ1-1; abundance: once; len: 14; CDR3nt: TGTGCCAGCAGTGAAGTAACAGGGTCGGCTGAAGCTTTCTTT; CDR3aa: CASSEVTGSAEAFF
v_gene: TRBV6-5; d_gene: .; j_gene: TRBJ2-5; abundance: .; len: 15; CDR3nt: TGTGCCAGCAGTTATTCAAGCCATACTCAAGAGACCCAGTACTTC; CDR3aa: CASSYSSHTQETQYF
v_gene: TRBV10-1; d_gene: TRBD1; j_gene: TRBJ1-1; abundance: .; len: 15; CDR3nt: TGCGCCAGCAGTGAGGTGACAGGGCGGCAGACTGAAGCTTTCTTT; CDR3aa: CASSEVTGRQTEAFF
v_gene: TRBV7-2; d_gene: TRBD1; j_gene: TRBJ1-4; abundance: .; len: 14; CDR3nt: TGTGCCAGCAGCAGGACAGGGGGCTTTGAAAAACTGTTTTTT; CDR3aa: CASSRTGGFEKLFF
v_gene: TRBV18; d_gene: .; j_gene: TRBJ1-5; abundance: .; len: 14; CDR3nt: TGTGCCAGCTCACCGCGGCAGCATGATCAGCCCCAGCATTTT; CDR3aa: CASSPRQHDQPQHF
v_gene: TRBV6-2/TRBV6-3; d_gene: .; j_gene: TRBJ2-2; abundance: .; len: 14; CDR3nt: TGTGCCAGCAGTTGGGGACTTAACACCGGGGAGCTGTTTTTT; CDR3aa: CASSWGLNTGELFF
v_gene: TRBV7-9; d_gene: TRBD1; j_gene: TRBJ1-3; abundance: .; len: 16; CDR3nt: TGTGCCAGCAGCCCTCGGGACAGAGCGACTGGAAACACCATATATTTT; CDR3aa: CASSPRDRATGNTIYF
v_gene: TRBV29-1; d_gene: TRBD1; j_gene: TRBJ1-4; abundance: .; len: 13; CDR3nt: TGCAGCGGACAGACAGGGGCTAATGAAAAACTGTTTTTT; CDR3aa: CSGQTGANEKLFF
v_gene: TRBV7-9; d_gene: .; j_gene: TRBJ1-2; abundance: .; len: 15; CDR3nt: TGTGCCAGCAGCTCCGGGGGACGGAACCCATATGGCTACACCTTC; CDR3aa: CASSSGGRNPYGYTF
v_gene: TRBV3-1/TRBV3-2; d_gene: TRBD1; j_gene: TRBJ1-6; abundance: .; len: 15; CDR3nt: TGTGCCAGCAGCCCCCTCGGACAGGGTTATTCACCCCTCCACTTT; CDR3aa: CASSPLGQGYSPLHF
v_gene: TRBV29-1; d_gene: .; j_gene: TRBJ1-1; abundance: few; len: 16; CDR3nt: TGCAGCGTTGAGGGTGGGCCGTCTAGGGGGAACACTGAAGCTTTCTTT; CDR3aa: CSVEGGPSRGNTEAFF
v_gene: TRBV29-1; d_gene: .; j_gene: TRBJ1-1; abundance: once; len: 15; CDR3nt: TGCAGCGAGACTTTAAGGGGGATGGTGGTCACTGAAGCTTTCTTT; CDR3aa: CSETLRGMVVTEAFF
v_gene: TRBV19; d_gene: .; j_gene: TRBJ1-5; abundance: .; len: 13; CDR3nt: TGTGCCAGTAGTATCACGGGGAATCAGCCCCAGCATTTT; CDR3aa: CASSITGNQPQHF
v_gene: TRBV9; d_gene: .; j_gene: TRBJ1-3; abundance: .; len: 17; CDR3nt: TGTGCCAGCAGCGATCCGGGAGGACGGAGGTCTGGAAACACCATATATTTT; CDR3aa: CASSDPGGRRSGNTIYF
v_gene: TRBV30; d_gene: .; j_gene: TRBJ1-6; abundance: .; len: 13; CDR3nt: TGTGCCTGGAGTGGGACAGCCCTTTCACCCCTCCACTTT; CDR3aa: CAWSGTALSPLHF